This TCR beta chain was observed in a study of PD-1 blockade in classical Hodgkin lymphoma. Study context: Patients were infused with nivolumab 3 mg/kg every 2 weeks.

Study-level points and caveats: Reported baseline diversity: healthy donors highest, relapsed/refractory patients lowest. Prior therapy or disease activity may underlie the repertoire differences, whose causes remain undefined. The CD4+ diversity rise by C4D1 was clearest in complete responders.

On this clone itself: Its target is not known.

Stated time point: cycle 4 day 1 (C4D1), after less than 7 weeks of nivolumab. All patients experienced relapse after autologous stem cell transplantation, and brentuximab vedotin exposure was variable. Repertoires were generated with immunoSEQ multiplex PCR, while TCRdb's copy carries only in-frame clones and drops some. This sample has about 90,000 clones, with around 80% found just once. This CDR3 region has 15 residues. Per germline, CDR1 ENHRY and CDR2 SYGVKD. V lost 8 bases, J lost 4 bases, and 7 bases stayed unmatched. The J gene is TRBJ2-1, the V gene TRBV10-3, with 11 nucleotides matching TRBD2. Specimen: peripheral blood mononuclear cells (PBMCs), collected before the fourth cycle of nivolumab. This clonotype originated in a human donor with classical Hodgkin lymphoma. This chain's CDR3 is CAISGLAGGYNEQFF. Written as DNA, the CDR3 is TGTGCCATCTCGGGCCTAGCGGGAGGATACAATGAGCAGTTCTTC.